This TCR beta chain was sequenced during a study of T cell repertoires in cytomegalovirus infection. Whole-study context: CMV infection plus the matching HLA type was flagged by public TCR beta signatures. Study outcomes and limitations: CMV-specific TCR beta clonotypes restricted by HLA-C dominated the ex vivo response.

CDR3 size: 16 residues. The germline gives CDR1 SGHDT, CDR2 YYEEEE. Trimming cost V 0 bases and J 4 bases; bases outside gene matches: 8. TCRdb reanalysed the reads using MiXCR and keeps one entry per CDR3 protein. The sample carries 310,000 or so distinct CDR3 sequences, 20% to 25% recorded once. This clonotype has only a few counts. Its target is not known. This sequence was found in a human donor in good health (CMV status not recorded). Some clones in this sample may be carry-over from other donors' samples. The sample in question was cultured PBMCs, obtained from culture after CMV antigen stimulation. V is TRBV5-6 and J is TRBJ1-2, with TRBD1 matching over 8 bases. CDR3: CASSLAAQGAIYGYTF. The DNA for the CDR3 is TGTGCCAGCAGCTTGGCCGCGCAGGGGGCTATCTATGGCTACACCTTC.